Below are 29 T cell receptor beta chains sequenced from a single sample in a study of blood T cell repertoires in COVID-19. Produced via immunoSEQ multiplex PCR; TCRdb's table is partial and in-frame only. The sample has more than 110,000 clones, about 89% seen once. The sequencing input was peripheral blood. The source of these receptors is a man between 60 and 75 years old with active or convalescent COVID-19.

The CDR3 DNA sequence: TGTGCCAGCAGGACGCGGGGTTCCCTTGGGACAGATACGCAGTATTTT. This gives the protein CASRTRGSLGTDTQYF. The gene calls are TRBV27 and TRBJ2-3; possible D gene TRBD2, 6 bases. Germline V gives CDR1 MNHEY, CDR2 SMNVEV (reference sequence). The CDR3 sequence is 16 residues long. Trimming left V 6 bases short and J 3 bases short, with 19 bases between.

The gene calls are TRBV24-1 and TRBJ2-5; D gene unclear. CDR1 KGHDR and CDR2 SFDVKD come from the germline V gene. The germline V and J ends were trimmed by 7 bases and 4 bases, with 12 bases remaining between them. The CDR3 length is 13 residues. CDR3: CATRDPYRETQYF. CDR3 in DNA: TGTGCCACCAGAGATCCCTACCGAGAGACCCAGTACTTC.

This clone has just a few counts. The chain links TRBV7-8 to TRBJ2-7, with 9 bases matching TRBD2. From germline, CDR1 is SGHVS and CDR2 FQNEAQ. Unmatched junction bases numbered 8, after V lost 2 bases and J lost 6 bases. CDR3 length equals 15 residues. CDR3 amino acids: CASSLPGLAGGEQYF. DNA for the CDR3: TGTGCCAGCAGCTTACCGGGACTAGCTGGGGGCGAGCAGTACTTC.

The V and J genes are TRBV30 and TRBJ2-1, with TRBD2 matching 9 bases. With 2 bases clipped from V and 7 bases from J, the junction kept 9 bases outside the gene matches. Germline assignment: CDR1 GTSNPN and CDR2 SVGIG (reference sequence). The CDR3 is 15 residues long. The CDR3 DNA reads TGTGCCTGGAGTCCCGTGACTAGCGGATTTAATGAGCAGTTCTTC. It encodes CAWSPVTSGFNEQFF.

The chain has TRBV7-6 and TRBJ1-5; 8 positions agree with TRBD1. Germline-derived CDR1 and CDR2 are SGHVS and FNYEAQ. This CDR3 comprises 17 residues. The V and J ends lost 5 bases and 8 bases, in that order; junction bases with no gene match: 17. The CDR3 is CASSIFQRDRSSEPQHF. DNA for the CDR3: TGTGCCAGCAGCATCTTCCAACGGGACAGGTCATCGGAGCCCCAGCATTTT. The full variable domain, in which reference TRBV7-6 and TRBJ1-5 provide the parts outside the CDR3, is GAGVSQSPRYKVTKRGQDVALRCDPISGHVSLYWYRQALGQGPEFLTYFNYEAQQDKSGLPNDRFSAERPEGSISTLTIQRTEQRDSAMYRCASSIFQRDRSSEPQHFGDGTRLSIL.

The chain recombines TRBV10-3 with TRBJ1-2, with D perhaps matching TRBD1 (6 bases). CDR3 length equals 14 residues. CDR1 and CDR2 from the germline V gene are ENHRY and SYGVKD. V was clipped by 3 bases and J by 8 bases, with 16 bases between them. CDR3 coding DNA: TGTGCCATCAGTGAACGGGCAGGGGATGGAGGCTACACCTTC. Amino acids: CAISERAGDGGYTF.

The chain couples TRBV4-3 to TRBJ1-2, with 9 bases lining up with TRBD1. CDR1 and CDR2 from the germline V gene are LGHNA and YSLEER. After removal of 4 bases from V and 5 bases from J, the junction contained 11 bases not matched to a gene. The CDR3 consists of 16 residues. The CDR3 DNA is TGCGCCAGCAGCCTCGGGACAGGGCCCCGTGGGTATGGCTACACCTTC. This codes for CASSLGTGPRGYGYTF.

V gene TRBV29-1 combines with J gene TRBJ1-4; no clear D gene. V was cut by 7 bases and J by 7 bases, with 16 bases left in between. Germline V gene lookup returns CDR1 SQVTM and CDR2 ANQGSEA. The length of the CDR3 is 13 residues. The CDR3 DNA is TGCAGCGGCCTCAAGGACTCTAGTGAAAAACTGTTTTTT. This codes for CSGLKDSSEKLFF.

This chain links TRBV19 with TRBJ2-4; a weak D match, TRBD2 (5 bases). Germline V lookup: CDR1 LNHDA, CDR2 SQIVND (reference sequence). Trimming took off 3 bases at V and 8 bases at J, with 8 bases between the two ends. The CDR3 has 12 residues. The CDR3 loop is CASSIRGDIQYF. The CDR3 bases are TGTGCCAGTAGTATTCGGGGTGACATTCAGTACTTC. Complete variable domain (other parts from reference TRBV19 and TRBJ2-4): DGGITQSPKYLFRKEGQNVTLSCEQNLNHDAMYWYRQDPGQGLRLIYYSQIVNDFQKGDIAEGYSVSREKKESFPLTVTSAQKNPTAFYLCASSIRGDIQYFGAGTRLSVL.

The chain employs TRBV28 and TRBJ1-1; D not certain. Germline CDR1 and CDR2: MDHEN and SYDVKM. Trimming cost V 4 bases and J 0 bases, with 6 bases left between them. The CDR3 runs to 13 residues. The CDR3 loop reads CASSYTVNTEAFF. The CDR3 coding sequence is TGTGCCAGCAGTTACACAGTGAACACTGAAGCTTTCTTT.

The rearrangement uses TRBV6-2 or TRBV6-3 and TRBJ1-5, with TRBD1 matching over 9 bases. V shed 5 bases, J shed 4 bases, and the junction held 9 bases outside the gene matches. CDR3 length equals 16 residues. In germline, CDR1 is MNHEY, CDR2 SVGEGT. The CDR3 region has the DNA TGTGCCAGCAGTGGGACAACAGGGGGCTGGAATCAGCCCCAGCATTTT. It codes for CASSGTTGGWNQPQHF.

This sequence joins TRBV6-6 and TRBJ2-5; no definite D call. The CDR3 length is 12 residues. Germline values: CDR1 MNHNY, CDR2 SVGAGI (reference sequence). The V end was cut by 2 bases, the J end by 5 bases, with 6 bases between. CDR3 region: CASSYGRETQYF. DNA for the CDR3: TGTGCCAGCAGTTACGGCCGCGAGACCCAGTACTTC.

The V and J genes are TRBV29-1 and TRBJ1-1, with 7 bases matching TRBD1. The V gene end was trimmed by 7 bases and the J gene end by 4 bases; junction bases not matched to a gene: 9. Per germline, CDR1 SQVTM and CDR2 ANQGSEA. The CDR3 totals 13 residues. The CDR3 bases are TGCAGCGCCAACCAGGGGGTTGGCACTGAAGCTTTCTTT. Translation gives CSANQGVGTEAFF.

The chain has TRBV5-1 and TRBJ1-5; a weak D match, TRBD1 (5 bases). V lost 3 bases and J 7 bases, leaving 14 bases between the germline ends. There are 14 residues in the CDR3. Germline values: CDR1 SGHRS, CDR2 YFSETQ. CDR3 protein: CASSSSGGAQPQHF. Written as DNA, the CDR3 is TGCGCCAGCAGCTCCTCAGGAGGGGCCCAGCCCCAGCATTTT.

This chain uses TRBV28 with TRBJ1-2; TRBD1 agrees at 8 bases. J lost 4 bases, V lost 2 bases, and 0 bases had no gene match. Germline lookup yields CDR1 MDHEN and CDR2 SYDVKM. CDR3 size: 13 residues. The CDR3 sequence: CASSLTGGYGYTF. The CDR3 coding sequence is TGTGCCAGCAGTTTAACAGGGGGCTATGGCTACACCTTC.

This chain connects TRBV4-1 to TRBJ2-7; D is uncertain. This CDR3 is built from 13 residues. The V gene's germline CDR1 is MGHRA and CDR2 YSYEKL. The V gene lost 0 bases and the J gene lost 4 bases, with 7 bases spanning the gap. CDR3: CASSQDFSYEQYF. CDR3 sequence (DNA): TGCGCCAGCAGCCAAGATTTCAGTTACGAGCAGTACTTC.

The V gene is TRBV12-3 or TRBV12-4, the J gene TRBJ1-5; D is unclear. The V end lost 5 bases, the J end lost 3 bases, and 8 bases lay between the germline ends. The CDR3 runs to 13 residues. The CDR3 nucleotides read TGTGCCAGCAGTCTTTTTCCCAATCAGCCCCAGCATTTT. This sequence encodes CASSLFPNQPQHF.

V gene TRBV6-5 combines with J gene TRBJ1-2; TRBD1 is a possible D gene (5 bases). The CDR3 is made up of 14 amino acids. Germline assignment: CDR1 MNHEY and CDR2 SVGAGI. Trimming pared 7 bases from V and 5 bases from J, leaving 17 bases between. The CDR3 DNA sequence: TGTGCCAGCACTCGGGGGGGTCGACAATATGGCTACACCTTC. Its translation: CASTRGGRQYGYTF.

The table lists this clone with a count of one. The V gene is TRBV5-1, the J gene TRBJ1-4; 9 nucleotides line up with TRBD1. CDR3 length: 14 residues. V shed 0 bases, J shed 6 bases, and the junction held 0 bases outside the gene matches. The V gene's germline CDR1 is SGHRS and CDR2 YFSETQ. The CDR3 DNA reads as TGCGCCAGCAGCTTGGACAGGGGGCATGAAAAACTGTTTTTT. Protein sequence: CASSLDRGHEKLFF.

The V call is TRBV19, the J call TRBJ2-2; D may be TRBD2 (5 bases). V shed 4 bases and J shed 6 bases, with 18 bases lying between them. CDR3 length: 16 amino acids. From germline, CDR1 is LNHDA and CDR2 SQIVND (reference sequence). The CDR3 here is CASSRPRESPPGELFF. CDR3 coding DNA: TGTGCCAGTAGTAGACCTAGGGAGTCTCCGCCCGGGGAGCTGTTTTTT.

The chain joins TRBV6-2 or TRBV6-3 to TRBJ1-1; unclear D gene. The CDR3 extends over 15 amino acids. Trimming took off 6 bases at V and 1 base at J, with 15 bases between the two ends. The germline CDR1 and CDR2 sequences are MNHEY and SVGEGT. CDR3 DNA: TGTGCCAGCAGCCCCGGTGGGCACCCGAACACTGAAGCTTTCTTT. Amino acid sequence: CASSPGGHPNTEAFF.

CDR3 nucleotides: TGTGCCAGCAGCTCGGGACAGAGCTCCTACGAGCAGTACTTC. It encodes CASSSGQSSYEQYF. The chain carries TRBV7-9 and TRBJ2-7, with 7 bases matching TRBD1. With 4 bases clipped from V and 0 bases from J, the junction kept 3 bases outside the gene matches. This CDR3 has 14 residues. In germline, CDR1 is SEHNR, CDR2 FQNEAQ (reference sequence). The full variable domain, in which reference TRBV7-9 and TRBJ2-7 provide the parts outside the CDR3, is DTGVSQNPRHKITKRGQNVTFRCDPISEHNRLYWYRQTLGQGPEFLTYFQNEAQLEKSRLLSDRFSAERPKGSFSTLEIQRTEQGDSAMYLCASSSGQSSYEQYFGPGTRLTVT.

V usage is TRBV7-9 and J usage is TRBJ1-2, with D uncertain. CDR1 is SEHNR, CDR2 FQNEAQ, per germline (reference sequence). The CDR3 consists of 15 residues. Trimming removed 0 bases at V and 0 bases at J, with 8 bases between. CDR3 sequence: CASSLAATSNYGYTF. CDR3 in DNA: TGTGCCAGCAGCTTAGCCGCCACATCTAACTATGGCTACACCTTC. The full variable domain, completed using reference TRBV7-9 and TRBJ1-2, is DTGVSQNPRHKITKRGQNVTFRCDPISEHNRLYWYRQTLGQGPEFLTYFQNEAQLEKSRLLSDRFSAERPKGSFSTLEIQRTEQGDSAMYLCASSLAATSNYGYTFGSGTRLTVV.

This chain links TRBV27 with TRBJ2-7; TRBD1 aligns across 12 bases. Germline V gene lookup returns CDR1 MNHEY and CDR2 SMNVEV (reference sequence). The junction had 3 bases not matched to a gene; V was cut back by 1 base and J by 5 bases. CDR3 length: 15 amino acids. This CDR3 reads CASSLYGTGGHEQYF. Written as DNA, the CDR3 is TGTGCCAGCAGTTTATATGGGACAGGGGGCCACGAGCAGTACTTC.

V usage is TRBV9 and J usage is TRBJ2-5; TRBD2 matches 12 bases. The V and J ends lost 0 bases and 5 bases, in that order; junction bases with no gene match: 8. The CDR3 has 17 residues. Germline values: CDR1 SGDLS, CDR2 YYNGEE. The DNA of the CDR3 is TGTGCCAGCAGCGTAGGGGCTAGCGGGAGGGCCGAGGAGACCCAGTACTTC. Protein: CASSVGASGRAEETQYF. Combining the CDR3 with reference TRBV9 and TRBJ2-5 gives the whole variable domain DSGVTQTPKHLITATGQRVTLRCSPRSGDLSVYWYQQSLDQGLQFLIQYYNGEERAKGNILERFSAQQFPDLHSELNLSSLELGDSALYFCASSVGASGRAEETQYFGPGTRLLVL.

The chain combines TRBV29-1 with TRBJ2-3; D may be TRBD2 (5 bases). Trimming stripped 7 bases from V and 5 bases from J, with 10 bases between. CDR1 SQVTM and CDR2 ANQGSEA come from the germline V gene. The CDR3 spans 11 residues. The CDR3 DNA follows: TGCAGCGCGAGACGGGGAGATACGCAGTATTTT. This encodes CSARRGDTQYF.

J is TRBJ2-7 and V is TRBV7-8, with 7 bases matching TRBD1. From germline, CDR1 is SGHVS and CDR2 FQNEAQ. CDR3 length equals 15 residues. The V segment lost 5 bases and the J segment 0 bases; nucleotides outside the gene matches: 7. The CDR3 nucleotides are TGTGCCAGCAGCCGAGGGACAGCGAACTCCTACGAGCAGTACTTC. Translation gives CASSRGTANSYEQYF.

The chain combines TRBV15 with TRBJ2-1; D uncertain. The CDR3 runs 17 residues. With 0 bases removed from V and 0 bases from J, the gap between germline ends came to 12 bases. From germline, CDR1 is LNHNV and CDR2 YYDKDF (reference sequence). CDR3 sequence (DNA): TGTGCCACCAGCAGAGATGATGGGCGAAGCTCCTACAATGAGCAGTTCTTC. Protein sequence: CATSRDDGRSSYNEQFF.

The chain recombines TRBV5-4 with TRBJ1-1, with no clear D. Germline-derived CDR1 and CDR2 are SGHNT and YYREEE (reference sequence). The V and J ends lost 0 bases and 8 bases respectively, with 14 bases between them. The CDR3 spans 14 residues. For the CDR3, the DNA is TGTGCCAGCAGCTTGGACAGAAACGCTAACGAAGCTTTCTTT. Its translation: CASSLDRNANEAFF.